This TCR beta chain was identified in a study of shared clonotypes between healthy human individuals. Study summary: There were three CD4 naive, three CD4 memory, two CD8 naive and one CD8 memory plates per donor.

The method was immunoSEQ multiplex PCR; TCRdb's version includes in-frame clones alone and lacks a portion of them. The sample contains roughly 2.5 million clones, roughly nine tenths of which appear only once. Memory CD4+ cells were the fraction left after CD45RA+ naive selection. In regard to this clone: Its antigen is unidentified.

Findings and caveats of the study: Between a handful of donors, naive CD4 clonotypes were shared at a level of about 5%.

This clonotype originated in a man aged 18-30 years in good health. Sample: naive CD4+ T cells sorted from blood. Subset noted: CD45RA+ positively selected.

The CDR3 here is CASSHTPNTEAFF. Written as DNA, the CDR3 is TGCGCCAGTTCTCACACCCCGAACACTGAAGCTTTCTTT. The V gene is TRBV5-1, the J gene TRBJ1-1; D is unresolved. The germline V and J ends were trimmed by 8 bases and 1 base, with 12 bases remaining between them. Germline CDR1 SGHRS, CDR2 YFSETQ. The CDR3 contains 13 residues.